The clone carrying this T cell receptor (beta chain) showed up just a few times. Its cognate antigen is unknown. The assay was immunoSEQ multiplex PCR, and TCRdb's table has in-frame clones only and misses some. The table shows roughly 48,000 clones, with almost 80% occurring only once. V lost 4 bases and J lost 3, with 10 bases in between. This CDR3 is 13 amino acids long. Per germline, CDR1 SGHVS and CDR2 FQNEAQ. The data stem from a study of OX40 agonist ivuxolimab in advanced cancers. Study as a whole: Patients enrolled in dose escalation were diagnosed with hepatocellular carcinoma, melanoma, renal cell or head and neck cancer. At about 81% male, the cohort had a mean age of about 60 years, ranging from about 20 to 79.

Study-level points and caveats: Clonal expansion among partial responders at 0.1-3.0 mg/kg ranked near the lowest. Certain nonresponding patients likewise had low normalized T-cell clonal expansion.

This chain uses TRBV7-8 with TRBJ2-7; D is unclear. This TCR was recovered from an adult with an advanced solid tumor such as melanoma, head and neck, liver or kidney cancer. This material consisted of CD4+ or CD8+ T cells sorted from blood, taken in a trial of the OX40 agonist ivuxolimab. For the CDR3, the DNA is TGTGCCAGCAGCTCACTAACCAGCTACGAGCAGTACTTC. It translates to CASSSLTSYEQYF.